Listed below are T cell receptor beta chains from one sample, sequenced in a study of shared clonotypes between healthy human individuals. Libraries were prepared by immunoSEQ multiplex PCR; TCRdb keeps only in-frame clonotypes and omits some of them. Of about 2,100,000 clones in the sample, approximately 94% were seen once. The sample consisted of naive CD8+ T cells from PBMCs. The receptors derive from a man younger than 30 in good health. Some clones in this sample may be carry-over from other donors' samples. The CDR3 runs from the conserved cysteine through the conserved F or W. A D gene is named only where the DNA matches it firmly. The size of a clone is reported for some rows only, either as once, few or many, or as a class for expanded clones.

clone size	V gene	J gene	D gene	CDR3 DNA	CDR3 protein
.	TRBV6-5	TRBJ2-1	TRBD2	TGTGCCAGCAGTTATTCTGTAGCGGGAGAAGGGAATGAGCAGTTCTTC	CASSYSVAGEGNEQFF
.	TRBV27	TRBJ2-7	TRBD1	TGTGCCAGCAGTCCTCCCGGGACAGGGGCCTCCAGCTCCTACGAGCAGTACTTC	CASSPPGTGASSSYEQYF
.	TRBV19	TRBJ1-1	.	TGTGCCAGTTCCCCCTCCGGGGGCTTAGACACTGAAGCTTTCTTT	CASSPSGGLDTEAFF
.	TRBV27	TRBJ2-7	.	TGTGCCAGCAGTCAAGACCGCTACGAGCAGTACTTC	CASSQDRYEQYF
once	TRBV27	TRBJ1-1	.	TGTGCCAGCAGCTGGGGGTACGACAGAGAAGCTTTCTTT	CASSWGYDREAFF
.	TRBV27	TRBJ2-7	.	TGTGCCAGCAGTTTACTGGTTGGGGGTCACGAGCAGTACTTC	CASSLLVGGHEQYF
.	TRBV2	TRBJ1-5	TRBD1	TGTGCCAGCAGTGACGGACAGGGGACTCAGCCCCAGCATTTT	CASSDGQGTQPQHF
.	TRBV27	TRBJ2-1	TRBD2	TGTGCCAGCAGTTCCTCTAGCGGGGACGCCTACAATGAGCAGTTCTTC	CASSSSSGDAYNEQFF
once	TRBV5-1	TRBJ2-3	.	TGCGCCAGCAGCTTGGACGGGGGTACGCAGTATTTT	CASSLDGGTQYF
.	TRBV5-1	TRBJ2-1	TRBD2	TGCGCCAGCAGCTTTCGACCTATTAACAAAGCGGGAGGGAGCTCCTACAATGAGCAGTTCTTC	CASSFRPINKAGGSSYNEQFF
.	TRBV7-9	TRBJ2-7	.	TGTGCCAGCAGCGGGACTTATACTTACGAGCAGTACTTC	CASSGTYTYEQYF
.	TRBV5-4	TRBJ2-3	.	TGTGCCAGCAGCTTTTTGGGCGGAAAACAAGATACGCAGTATTTT	CASSFLGGKQDTQYF
.	TRBV19	TRBJ2-2	TRBD1	TGTGCCAGTAGTCCGAGACAGGGGGCGCGTACCGGGGAGCTGTTTTTT	CASSPRQGARTGELFF
.	TRBV2	TRBJ2-5	TRBD1	TGTGCCAGCAGTGAAGGTCCGGGACAGGGGTTAGAGACCCAGTACTTC	CASSEGPGQGLETQYF
.	TRBV27	TRBJ2-6	.	TGTGCCAGCAGTTTAATTTGGGGCGGAAACTCTGGGGCCAACGTCCTGACTTTC	CASSLIWGGNSGANVLTF
.	TRBV7-9	TRBJ2-1	.	TGTGCCAGCAGCTTACTTCCACTCCTCTCCTACAATGAGCAGTTCTTC	CASSLLPLLSYNEQFF
.	TRBV5-6	TRBJ2-1	.	TGTGCCAGCAGCTTGGTAGGCTCCCCGAAGCAGTTCTTC	CASSLVGSPKQFF
.	TRBV25-1	TRBJ2-7	.	TGTGCCAGCAGTCCAGATCCCACCTACGAGCAGTACTTC	CASSPDPTYEQYF
.	TRBV28	TRBJ2-1	.	TGTGCCAGCAGTTTTCGGGGGGAGCAGTTCTTC	CASSFRGEQFF
once	TRBV7-2	TRBJ2-1	.	TGTGCCAGCAGCTTATTGGACAATGAGCAGTTCTTC	CASSLLDNEQFF
.	TRBV9	TRBJ2-6	.	TGTGCCAGCAGCCTCGCCGGGGCCAACGTCCTGACTTTC	CASSLAGANVLTF
.	TRBV20-1	TRBJ1-2	.	TGCAGTGCGCGTGGGGGCTACACCTTC	CSARGGYTF
.	TRBV7-9	TRBJ2-1	.	TGTGCCAGCACCTATACTCTAGGTGAGCAGTTCTTC	CASTYTLGEQFF
.	TRBV7-9	TRBJ2-3	.	TGTGCCAGCAGCAAGACAGTCCCGGGCACAGATACGCAGTATTTT	CASSKTVPGTDTQYF
.	TRBV9	TRBJ1-1	TRBD1	TGTGCCAGCAGCGGCGGACAGGGGGCTAAGAGGGAAGCTTTCTTT	CASSGGQGAKREAFF
.	TRBV10-3	TRBJ2-1	.	TGTGCCATCAGGTCCAACAATGAGCAGTTCTTC	CAIRSNNEQFF
.	TRBV6-1	TRBJ1-2	TRBD1	TGTGCCAGCAGTGAGGCTGGACAGGGGTACTATGGCTACACCTTC	CASSEAGQGYYGYTF
.	TRBV6-5	TRBJ2-1	.	TGTGCCAGCAGTTACGGGACTGGTGCGGAGGAAGAGCAGTTCTTC	CASSYGTGAEEEQFF
.	TRBV7-2	TRBJ2-7	TRBD2	TGTGCCAGCAGCCTTAGCGGGATTCCCTCCTACGAGCAGTACTTC	CASSLSGIPSYEQYF
.	TRBV11-1	TRBJ1-1	.	TGTGCCAGCAGGGGAGGTGGGGGAGAGAACACTGAAGCTTTCTTT	CASRGGGGENTEAFF
.	TRBV19	TRBJ2-3	TRBD2	TGTGCCAGTAGTATGGATCGGGAGGGAAGCACAGATACGCAGTATTTT	CASSMDREGSTDTQYF
.	TRBV7-7	TRBJ1-1	.	TGTGCCAGCAGCCCATCGTTGGGGGCTGAAGCTTTCTTT	CASSPSLGAEAFF
.	TRBV7-2	TRBJ2-7	.	TGTGCCAGCAGCTTAGGCGACGGCAGCGCCTACGAGCAGTACTTC	CASSLGDGSAYEQYF
.	TRBV5-4	TRBJ2-5	TRBD1	TGTGCCAGCAGCTTCCTGGACAGGGGTAGGGAGACCCAGTACTTC	CASSFLDRGRETQYF